The rows below give T cell receptor beta chains drawn from one sample of a study of T cell repertoires in cytomegalovirus infection. Each CDR3 protein is one row after TCRdb ran MiXCR on the reads. The profile covers 150,000 to 200,000 distinct CDR3 sequences, with roughly 9.8% appearing a single time and about 5% taken by the ten largest. The source material was PBMCs. Receptors were obtained from a human donor in good health (CMV status not recorded). Some clones in this sample may be carry-over from other donors' samples. Each CDR3 is given with its conserved first and last residue. A D gene is named only where the DNA matches it firmly. Part of the rows lack a size; the others show once, few, many or a class for expanded clones.

V gene	clone size	J gene	D gene	CDR3 protein	CDR3 DNA
TRBV4-1	few	TRBJ1-6	NA	CASSQVEISPLHF	TGCGCCAGCAGCCAAGTCGAAATCTCACCCCTCCACTTT
TRBV7-9	many	TRBJ2-5	NA	CASSLRGGDQETQYF	TGTGCCAGCAGCTTAAGAGGCGGTGACCAAGAGACCCAGTACTTC
TRBV24-1	few	TRBJ2-5	NA	CATSDPGDDRQETQYF	TGTGCCACCAGTGATCCGGGGGATGACAGGCAAGAGACCCAGTACTTC
TRBV28	many	TRBJ2-5	TRBD1	CASSFLGAGGVETQYF	TGTGCCAGCAGTTTTCTAGGGGCAGGGGGCGTGGAGACCCAGTACTTC
TRBV4-3	many	TRBJ2-7	TRBD1	CASSPSPGQVYEQYF	TGCGCCAGCAGCCCCTCCCCGGGACAGGTGTACGAGCAGTACTTC
TRBV7-2	many	TRBJ2-7	NA	CASSLVGDSALYEQYF	TGTGCCAGCAGCTTAGTAGGCGATTCAGCCCTCTACGAGCAGTACTTC
TRBV28	many	TRBJ1-2	TRBD1	CASRGTGTYGYTF	TGTGCCAGCAGGGGGACAGGGACCTATGGCTACACCTTC
TRBV30	many	TRBJ2-1	TRBD2	CAWSVSGESYNEQFF	TGTGCCTGGAGTGTCAGCGGGGAAAGTTACAATGAGCAGTTCTTC
TRBV20-1	many	TRBJ2-7	TRBD2	CSALDRWGGSNDYEQYF	TGCAGTGCTTTGGATAGGTGGGGGGGGTCCAACGACTACGAGCAGTACTTC
TRBV6-1	many	TRBJ2-5	NA	CASSESPGKGKTQYF	TGTGCCAGCAGTGAGTCCCCAGGGAAAGGGAAGACCCAGTACTTC
TRBV28	many	TRBJ2-7	NA	CASSFAGTVAYEQYF	TGTGCCAGCAGTTTCGCCGGGACGGTCGCCTACGAGCAGTACTTC
TRBV7-2	many	TRBJ1-5	TRBD1	CASSLARQGAHQPQHF	TGTGCCAGCAGCTTGGCGCGACAGGGGGCTCATCAGCCCCAGCATTTT
TRBV14	many	TRBJ1-1	NA	CASSQNGGGDTEAFF	TGTGCCAGCAGCCAGAATGGAGGAGGGGACACTGAAGCTTTCTTT
TRBV11-1	many	TRBJ2-1	NA	CASSSNNEQFF	TGTGCCAGCAGCTCTAACAATGAGCAGTTCTTC
TRBV7-8	many	TRBJ1-5	NA	CASSLALANSNQPQHF	TGTGCCAGCAGCTTAGCTCTCGCTAATAGCAATCAGCCCCAGCATTTT
TRBV5-5	many	TRBJ2-2	NA	CASSFGLTGELFF	TGTGCCAGCAGCTTCGGCCTCACCGGGGAGCTGTTTTTT
TRBV3-1	NA	TRBJ1-5	TRBD1	CASSQDRGLDQPQHF	TGTGCCAGCAGCCAAGACAGGGGGCTGGACCAGCCCCAGCATTTT
TRBV29-1	few	TRBJ2-3	NA	CSSVAGRTDTQYF	TGCAGCAGTGTTGCGGGACGCACAGATACGCAGTATTTT